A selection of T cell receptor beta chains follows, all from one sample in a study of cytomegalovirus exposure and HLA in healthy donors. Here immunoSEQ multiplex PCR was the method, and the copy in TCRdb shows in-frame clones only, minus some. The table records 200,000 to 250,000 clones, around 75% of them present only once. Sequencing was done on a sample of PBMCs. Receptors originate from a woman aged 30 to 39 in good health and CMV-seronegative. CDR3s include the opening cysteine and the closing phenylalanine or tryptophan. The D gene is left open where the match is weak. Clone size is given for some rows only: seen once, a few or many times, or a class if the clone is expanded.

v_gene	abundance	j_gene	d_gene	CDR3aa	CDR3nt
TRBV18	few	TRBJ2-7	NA	CASSPGPGSYEQYF	TGTGCCAGCTCACCTGGGCCGGGGTCCTACGAGCAGTACTTC
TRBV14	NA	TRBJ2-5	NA	CASSQDTDTKETQYF	TGTGCCAGCAGCCAAGATACGGACACTAAGGAGACCCAGTACTTC
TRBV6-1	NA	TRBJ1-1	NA	CASSSTGETEAFF	TGTGCCAGCAGTTCTACGGGGGAGACTGAAGCTTTCTTT
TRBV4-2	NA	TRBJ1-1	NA	CASSLGENTEAFF	TGTGCCAGCAGTCTAGGGGAGAACACTGAAGCTTTCTTT
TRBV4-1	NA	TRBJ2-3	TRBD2	CASSQEITSGGADTQYF	TGCGCCAGCAGCCAAGAAATTACTAGCGGGGGGGCGGATACGCAGTATTTT
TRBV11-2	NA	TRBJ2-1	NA	CASSLGGLNEQFF	TGTGCCAGCAGCTTAGGCGGGTTAAATGAGCAGTTCTTC
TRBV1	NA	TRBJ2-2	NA	CTSSQGNRRTPNTGELFF	TGCACCAGCAGCCAAGGAAATCGTCGGACTCCGAACACCGGGGAGCTGTTTTTT
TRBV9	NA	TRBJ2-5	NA	CASSAPGETQYF	TGTGCCAGCAGCGCTCCAGGGGAGACCCAGTACTTC
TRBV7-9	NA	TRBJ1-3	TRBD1	CASSRILRGLQGNTIYF	TGTGCCAGCAGTCGTATTCTCAGGGGGCTGCAAGGAAACACCATATATTTT
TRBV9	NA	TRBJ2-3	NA	CASSVEGRFTDTQYF	TGTGCCAGCAGCGTAGAAGGCAGGTTCACAGATACGCAGTATTTT
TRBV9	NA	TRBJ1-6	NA	CASSVGGGLDSPLHF	TGTGCCAGCAGCGTAGGGGGGGGGCTGGATTCACCCCTCCACTTT
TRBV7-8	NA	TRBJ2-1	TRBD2	CASSSDTSGDEQFF	TGTGCCAGCAGCTCCGACACTAGCGGAGATGAGCAGTTCTTC
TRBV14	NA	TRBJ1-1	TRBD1	CASSQDSRTGTGTEAFF	TGTGCCAGCAGCCAAGATTCTAGGACAGGGACGGGGACTGAAGCTTTCTTT
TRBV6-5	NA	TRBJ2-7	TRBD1	CASSSGQGVYEQYF	TGTGCCAGCAGTTCAGGACAGGGAGTTTACGAGCAGTACTTC
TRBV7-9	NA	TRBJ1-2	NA	CASSLTFAGGGLISGGYTF	TGTGCCAGCAGCTTGACTTTTGCTGGGGGAGGCCTGATCTCCGGGGGCTACACCTTC
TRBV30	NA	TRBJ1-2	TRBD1	CAWSAGQGEYTF	TGTGCCTGGAGTGCCGGACAGGGGGAATACACCTTC
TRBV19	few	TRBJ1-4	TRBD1	CASRVGTGASTNEKLFF	TGTGCCAGTAGGGTCGGGACAGGGGCATCAACTAATGAAAAACTGTTTTTT
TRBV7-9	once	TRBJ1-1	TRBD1	CASSDGTGNTEAFF	TGTGCCAGCAGCGACGGGACAGGTAACACTGAAGCTTTCTTT
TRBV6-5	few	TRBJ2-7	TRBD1	CASSYSGTGYEQYF	TGTGCCAGCAGTTACTCGGGGACAGGCTACGAGCAGTACTTC
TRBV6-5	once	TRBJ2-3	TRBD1	CASSGDRDTDTQYF	TGTGCCAGCAGTGGGGACAGGGACACAGATACGCAGTATTTT
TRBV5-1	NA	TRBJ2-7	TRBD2	CASSSVAGNVPYEQYF	TGCGCCAGCAGCTCAGTAGCGGGAAACGTCCCCTACGAGCAGTACTTC
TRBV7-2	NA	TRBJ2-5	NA	CASSLAGGGETQYF	TGTGCCAGCAGCTTAGCGGGAGGGGGAGAGACCCAGTACTTC
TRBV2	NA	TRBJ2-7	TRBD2	CASTEARPQGRSGKLEQYF	TGTGCCAGCACTGAAGCCAGGCCCCAGGGCAGGAGCGGGAAGCTCGAGCAGTACTTC
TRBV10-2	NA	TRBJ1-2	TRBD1	CASRDPSKGGTYGYTF	TGCGCCAGCAGGGATCCCAGCAAAGGGGGCACCTATGGCTACACCTTC
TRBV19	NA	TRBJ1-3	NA	CASSSEFWSSGNTIYF	TGTGCCAGTAGTTCGGAGTTCTGGAGCTCTGGAAACACCATATATTTT
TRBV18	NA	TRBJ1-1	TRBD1	CASSPGQGGTEAFF	TGTGCCAGCTCCCCCGGACAGGGCGGGACTGAAGCTTTCTTT
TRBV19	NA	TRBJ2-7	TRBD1	CASSMSGQGAYEQYF	TGTGCCAGTAGTATGTCGGGACAGGGCGCCTACGAGCAGTACTTC
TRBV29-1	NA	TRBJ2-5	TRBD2	CSAERVAGGPQETQYF	TGCAGCGCCGAGAGGGTGGCGGGGGGACCCCAAGAGACCCAGTACTTC
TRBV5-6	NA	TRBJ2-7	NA	CASSIPSSSEQYF	TGTGCCAGCAGCATACCCTCTAGTAGCGAGCAGTACTTC
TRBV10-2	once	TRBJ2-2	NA	CASSELNPGELFF	TGCGCCAGCAGTGAGCTAAACCCCGGGGAGCTGTTTTTT
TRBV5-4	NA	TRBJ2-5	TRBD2	CASSLEPSGRETQYF	TGTGCCAGCAGCTTGGAGCCTAGCGGGAGAGAGACCCAGTACTTC
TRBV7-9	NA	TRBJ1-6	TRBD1	CASSVGGQWNSPLHF	TGTGCCAGCAGCGTGGGGGGACAGTGGAATTCACCCCTCCACTTT
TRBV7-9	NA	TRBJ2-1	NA	CASSSGLRLEQFF	TGTGCCAGCAGCTCGGGACTCCGGCTTGAGCAGTTCTTC
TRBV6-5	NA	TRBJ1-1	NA	CASSLQVMNTEAFF	TGTGCCAGCAGCCTACAGGTCATGAACACTGAAGCTTTCTTT
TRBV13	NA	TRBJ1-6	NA	CASSLGPRISRDSPLHF	TGTGCCAGCAGCTTAGGCCCTCGGATAAGCAGGGATTCACCCCTCCACTTT
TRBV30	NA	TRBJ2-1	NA	CAWGGVLSYNEQFF	TGTGCCTGGGGTGGCGTCCTCTCCTACAATGAGCAGTTCTTC
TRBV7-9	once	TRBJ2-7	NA	CASSFIGPRSSYEQYF	TGTGCCAGCAGCTTTATCGGTCCTCGAAGCTCCTACGAGCAGTACTTC
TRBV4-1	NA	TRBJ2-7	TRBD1	CASSQDRGQGREQYF	TGCGCCAGCAGCCAAGATCGTGGACAGGGGCGCGAGCAGTACTTC
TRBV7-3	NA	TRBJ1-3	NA	CASSSGTGFGNTIYF	TGTGCCAGCAGCTCGGGGACTGGTTTTGGAAACACCATATATTTT
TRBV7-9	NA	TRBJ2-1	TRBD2	CASSPTSGGYNEQFF	TGTGCCAGCAGCCCGACTAGCGGGGGCTACAATGAGCAGTTCTTC
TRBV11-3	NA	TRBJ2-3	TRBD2	CASSFGGGADTQYF	TGTGCCAGCAGCTTTGGGGGGGGAGCAGATACGCAGTATTTT
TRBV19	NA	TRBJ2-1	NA	CASSILYEQFF	TGTGCCAGTAGTATCTTGTATGAGCAGTTCTTC
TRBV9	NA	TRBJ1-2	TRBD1	CASSVDGQGANYGYTF	TGTGCCAGCAGCGTAGACGGACAGGGGGCTAACTATGGCTACACCTTC